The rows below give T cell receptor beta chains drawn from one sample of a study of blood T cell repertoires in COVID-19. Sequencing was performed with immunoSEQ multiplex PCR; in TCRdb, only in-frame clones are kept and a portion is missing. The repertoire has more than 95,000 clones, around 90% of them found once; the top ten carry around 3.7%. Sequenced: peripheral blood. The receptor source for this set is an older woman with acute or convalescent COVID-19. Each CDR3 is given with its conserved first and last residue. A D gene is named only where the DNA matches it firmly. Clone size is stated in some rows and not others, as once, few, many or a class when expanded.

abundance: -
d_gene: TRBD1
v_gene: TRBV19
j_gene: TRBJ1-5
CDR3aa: CASSWDDRAHSNQPQHF
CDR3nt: TGTGCCAGTAGTTGGGATGACAGGGCTCATAGCAATCAGCCCCAGCATTTT

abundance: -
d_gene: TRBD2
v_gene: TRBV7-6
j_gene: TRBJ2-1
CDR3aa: CASSSSGRGGEQFF
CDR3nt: TGTGCCAGCAGCTCTAGCGGGAGAGGTGGTGAGCAGTTCTTC

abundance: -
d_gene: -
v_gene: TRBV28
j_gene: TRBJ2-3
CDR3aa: CASSSDLGTDTQYF
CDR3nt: TGTGCCAGCAGTTCGGATCTAGGCACAGATACGCAGTATTTT

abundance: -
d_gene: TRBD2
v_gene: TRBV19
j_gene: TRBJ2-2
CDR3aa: CASSILASGRPGELFF
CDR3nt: TGTGCCAGTAGTATTTTGGCTAGCGGGAGACCCGGGGAGCTGTTTTTT

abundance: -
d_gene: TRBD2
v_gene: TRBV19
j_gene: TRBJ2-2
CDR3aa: CASNGRSTGELFF
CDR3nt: TGTGCCAGTAACGGGAGGAGCACCGGGGAGCTGTTTTTT

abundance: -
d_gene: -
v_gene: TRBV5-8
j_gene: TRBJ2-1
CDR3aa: CASTLIQGPNEQFF
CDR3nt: TGTGCCAGCACCCTTATCCAGGGTCCCAATGAGCAGTTCTTC

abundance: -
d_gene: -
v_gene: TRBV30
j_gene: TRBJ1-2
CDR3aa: CAWSVQGVYGYTF
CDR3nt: TGTGCCTGGAGTGTACAAGGGGTCTATGGCTACACCTTC

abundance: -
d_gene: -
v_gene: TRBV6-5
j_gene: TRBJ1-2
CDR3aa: CASSYSLNGQYGYTF
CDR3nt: TGTGCCAGCAGTTACTCTCTAAATGGACAGTATGGCTACACCTTC

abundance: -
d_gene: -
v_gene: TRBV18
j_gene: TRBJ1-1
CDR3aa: CASSPPSKITEAFF
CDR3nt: TGTGCCAGCTCACCACCGTCAAAAATCACTGAAGCTTTCTTT

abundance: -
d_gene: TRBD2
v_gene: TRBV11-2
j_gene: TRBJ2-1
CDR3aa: CASSLGLAGGYNEQFF
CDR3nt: TGTGCCAGCAGCTTAGGTTTGGCGGGAGGGTACAATGAGCAGTTCTTC

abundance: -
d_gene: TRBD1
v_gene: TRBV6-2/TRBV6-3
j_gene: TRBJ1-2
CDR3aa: CASSQLGTGVYDYGYTF
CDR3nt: TGTGCCAGCAGTCAACTCGGAACAGGGGTCTATGACTATGGCTACACCTTC

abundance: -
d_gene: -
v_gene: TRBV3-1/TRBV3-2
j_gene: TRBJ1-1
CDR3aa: CASSQAGGGTEAFF
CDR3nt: TGTGCCAGCAGCCAAGCCGGGGGGGGTACTGAAGCTTTCTTT

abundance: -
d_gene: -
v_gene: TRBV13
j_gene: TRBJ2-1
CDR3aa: CASSWTGTGYNEQFF
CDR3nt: TGTGCCAGCAGCTGGACCGGGACTGGATACAATGAGCAGTTCTTC

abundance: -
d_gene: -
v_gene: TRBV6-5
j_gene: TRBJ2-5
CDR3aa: CASSGSPTETQYF
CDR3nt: TGTGCCAGCTCGGGGAGCCCGACGGAGACCCAGTACTTC

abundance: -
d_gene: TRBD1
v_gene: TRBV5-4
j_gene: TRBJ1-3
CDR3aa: CASSSWGDRGSGNTIYF
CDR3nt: TGTGCCAGCAGCTCCTGGGGGGACAGGGGCTCTGGAAACACCATATATTTT

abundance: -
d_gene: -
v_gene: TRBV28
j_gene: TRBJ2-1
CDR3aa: CASSPIQTYNEQFF
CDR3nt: TGTGCCAGCAGTCCAATTCAAACCTACAATGAGCAGTTCTTC

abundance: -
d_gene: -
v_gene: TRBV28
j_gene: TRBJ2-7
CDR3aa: CASSSTYEQYF
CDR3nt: TGTGCCAGCAGTTCTACCTACGAGCAGTACTTC

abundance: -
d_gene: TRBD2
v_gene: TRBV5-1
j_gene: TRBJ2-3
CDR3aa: CASSAGTSGPWDTQYF
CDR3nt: TGCGCCAGCAGCGCAGGGACTAGCGGCCCCTGGGATACGCAGTATTTT

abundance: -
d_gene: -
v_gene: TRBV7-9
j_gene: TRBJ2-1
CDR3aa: CASAARAGYNEQFF
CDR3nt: TGTGCCAGCGCCGCCCGAGCAGGCTACAATGAGCAGTTCTTC

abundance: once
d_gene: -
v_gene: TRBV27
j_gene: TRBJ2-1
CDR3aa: CASSLTGLSYNEQFF
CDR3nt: TGTGCCAGCAGTTTAACAGGGCTCTCCTACAATGAGCAGTTCTTC

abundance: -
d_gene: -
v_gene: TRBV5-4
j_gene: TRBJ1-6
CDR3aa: CASSTPGGNNSPLHF
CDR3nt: TGTGCCAGCAGCACTCCCGGGGGAAATAATTCACCCCTCCACTTT

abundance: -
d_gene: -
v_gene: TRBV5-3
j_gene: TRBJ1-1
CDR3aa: CARSPSYEDGTKNTEAFF
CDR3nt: TGTGCCAGAAGCCCCTCATATGAGGACGGGACTAAGAACACTGAAGCTTTCTTT

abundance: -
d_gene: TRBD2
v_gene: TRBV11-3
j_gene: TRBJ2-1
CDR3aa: CASSLSGISYNEQFF
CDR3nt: TGTGCCAGCAGCTTAAGCGGGATCTCCTACAATGAGCAGTTCTTC

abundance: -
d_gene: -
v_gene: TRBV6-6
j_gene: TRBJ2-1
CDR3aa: CASSYPRGRGNEQFF
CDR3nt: TGTGCCAGCAGTTACCCTCGAGGAAGGGGCAATGAGCAGTTCTTC

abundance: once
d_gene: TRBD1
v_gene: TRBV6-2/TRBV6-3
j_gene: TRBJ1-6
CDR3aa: CASSNDRGRAHSPLHF
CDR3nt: TGTGCCAGCAGTAACGACAGGGGAAGGGCGCATTCACCCCTCCACTTT

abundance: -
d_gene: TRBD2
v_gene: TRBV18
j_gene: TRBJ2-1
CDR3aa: CASSPTGTTHNEQFF
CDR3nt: TGTGCCAGCTCACCGACCGGGACTACCCACAATGAGCAGTTCTTC

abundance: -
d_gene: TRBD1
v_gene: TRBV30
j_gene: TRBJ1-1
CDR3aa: CAWSAPRQGRTEAFF
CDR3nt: TGTGCCTGGAGTGCCCCCCGACAGGGCCGGACTGAAGCTTTCTTT

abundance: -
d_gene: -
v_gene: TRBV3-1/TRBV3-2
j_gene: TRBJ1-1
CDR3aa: CASSPTDLNTEAFF
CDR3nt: TGTGCCAGCAGCCCGACAGACCTGAACACTGAAGCTTTCTTT

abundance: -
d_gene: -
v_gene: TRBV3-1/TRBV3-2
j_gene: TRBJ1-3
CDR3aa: CASSQGLLSGNTIYF
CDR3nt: TGTGCCAGCAGCCAAGGGCTGCTCTCTGGAAACACCATATATTTT

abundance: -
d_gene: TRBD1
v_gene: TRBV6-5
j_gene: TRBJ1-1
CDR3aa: CASSSSPTGGRAFF
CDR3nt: TGTGCCAGCAGTTCGTCCCCGACAGGGGGTAGAGCTTTCTTT

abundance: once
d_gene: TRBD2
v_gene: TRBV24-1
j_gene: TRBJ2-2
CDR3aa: CATSTTGLAVTGELFF
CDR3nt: TGTGCCACCAGTACCACGGGACTAGCGGTCACCGGGGAGCTGTTTTTT

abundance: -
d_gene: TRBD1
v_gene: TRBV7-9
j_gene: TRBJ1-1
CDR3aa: CASSAATGGNTEAFF
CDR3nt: TGTGCCAGCAGCGCCGCCACAGGGGGGAACACTGAAGCTTTCTTT

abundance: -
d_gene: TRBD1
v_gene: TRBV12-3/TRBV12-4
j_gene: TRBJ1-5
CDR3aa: CASSRQGNQPQHF
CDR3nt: TGTGCCAGCAGTCGACAGGGAAATCAGCCCCAGCATTTT

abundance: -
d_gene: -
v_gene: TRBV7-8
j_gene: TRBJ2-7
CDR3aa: CASSLGGQGYEQYF
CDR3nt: TGTGCCAGCAGCTTAGGAGGCCAGGGCTACGAGCAGTACTTC

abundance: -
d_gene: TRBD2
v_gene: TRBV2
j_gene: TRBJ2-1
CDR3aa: CASSEKLIVSSGSSYNEQFF
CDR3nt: TGTGCCAGCAGTGAAAAGTTAATCGTATCTAGCGGGAGTTCCTACAATGAGCAGTTCTTC

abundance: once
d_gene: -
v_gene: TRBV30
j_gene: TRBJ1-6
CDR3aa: CAWGTQGPGTLHF
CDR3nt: TGTGCCTGGGGGACCCAGGGGCCCGGCACGCTCCACTTT